These 25 T cell receptor beta chains came from one sample sequenced in a study of beta chain features in type 1 diabetes. Overall study results and limits: Type 1 diabetes patients had moderately but significantly shorter TCRB CDR3s in all four CD4+ subsets.

Expressed TCRB transcripts got sequenced, as all isolated RNA was reverse transcribed. TCRdb's copy holds only in-frame clones and misses some; the assay was immunoSEQ multiplex PCR. The table shows 150,000 to 200,000 clones, with about 8% occurring only once. Their antigens are not known. Input material: central memory CD4+ T cells from blood. Every receptor here comes from a woman between 40 and 50 years old with type 1 diabetes.

This clone has more than one count but fewer than ten. CDR3 in DNA: TGTGCCAGCAGCTTAGCTCCAAGGGACAGCCAATTCACCGGGGAGCTGTTTTTT. It codes for CASSLAPRDSQFTGELFF. The rearrangement joins TRBV7-2 to TRBJ2-2; 7 bases line up with TRBD1. The CDR3 is 18 residues long. The germline V gene has CDR1 SGHTA and CDR2 FQGNSA. V gave up 0 bases and J gave up 4 bases; unmatched junction bases: 11.

This clone showed up just a few times. V is TRBV11-2 and J is TRBJ1-2, with 8 bases matching TRBD1. The CDR3 is 17 amino acids. Germline values: CDR1 SGHAT, CDR2 FQNNGV. Germline trimming cut 5 bases from V and 8 bases from J; bases unmatched to any gene: 19. CDR3 residues: CASSPGQGSRGIEGYTF. CDR3 bases: TGTGCCAGCAGCCCAGGACAGGGCTCGCGCGGGATTGAGGGCTACACCTTC.

The chain joins TRBV5-1 to TRBJ2-2; D is possibly TRBD2 (5 bases). Germline assignment: CDR1 SGHRS and CDR2 YFSETQ. CDR3 size: 14 residues. The V gene lost 0 bases and the J gene lost 7 bases, with 10 bases spanning the gap. The CDR3 here is CASSLGSAGGELFF. CDR3 bases: TGCGCCAGCAGCTTGGGCTCCGCGGGCGGGGAGCTGTTTTTT.

This clone turned up a few times. The genes are TRBV5-1 and TRBJ1-1, with 7 bases matching TRBD1. Germline CDR1 is SGHRS and CDR2 is YFSETQ. The CDR3 extends over 15 amino acids. Germline trimming cut 4 bases from V and 3 bases from J; bases unmatched to any gene: 9. CDR3 amino acids: CASSLQGGRDTEAFF. CDR3 DNA: TGCGCCAGCAGCCTCCAGGGGGGAAGGGACACTGAAGCTTTCTTT.

This clone was counted between two and nine times. Other DNA sequences in this sample translate to the same CDR3. The chain links TRBV2 to TRBJ2-7; D is undetermined. In germline, CDR1 is SNHLY, CDR2 FYNNEI. V was trimmed by 5 bases and J by 1 base, leaving 3 bases between them. CDR3 size: 11 residues. The DNA for the CDR3 is TGTGCCAGCAGTCCATCCTACGAGCAGTACTTC. Its translation: CASSPSYEQYF.

There are many counts of this clone. The chain links TRBV13 to TRBJ2-1; 10 bases map to TRBD2. V shed 5 bases and J 8 bases; nucleotides not matched to a gene: 9. The CDR3 is 15 residues long. The germline V gene encodes CDR1 PRHDT and CDR2 FYEKMQ (reference sequence). CDR3: CASSAGTSVGYEQFF. CDR3 coding DNA: TGTGCCAGCAGCGCCGGGACTAGCGTCGGCTATGAGCAGTTCTTC.

In this sample, this clone turned up a few times. The V and J genes are TRBV7-9 and TRBJ2-7; possibly TRBD1 for D (6 bases). V was pared by 1 base and J by 3 bases, with 19 bases between. Per the germline V gene, CDR1 is SEHNR and CDR2 is FQNEAQ (reference sequence). The CDR3 runs 17 residues. CDR3 sequence (DNA): TGTGCCAGCAGCTTAGGGTTTCAGCAGGGGAAGGTCTACGAGCAGTACTTC. Protein: CASSLGFQQGKVYEQYF.

The CDR3 DNA reads TGTGCCAGCAGCTTAGGGGGCAGGCGGGAGCAGTACTTC. This translates into CASSLGGRREQYF. The genes are TRBV11-3 and TRBJ2-7; D is possibly TRBD1 (5 bases). The CDR3 runs 13 residues. In germline, CDR1 is SGHNT, CDR2 YENEEA. Between the trimmed V and J ends, which lost 1 base and 7 bases, there was a span of 11 bases.

The genes are TRBV19 and TRBJ1-2; D ambiguous. Deletions cut 0 bases from V and 4 bases from J, with 6 bases between. The germline V gene has CDR1 LNHDA and CDR2 SQIVND (reference sequence). The length of the CDR3 is 13 residues. CDR3 nucleotides: TGTGCCAGTAGTATAGAGCGAAGCTATGGCTACACCTTC. This encodes CASSIERSYGYTF.

This clone has a count of ten or more. This sequence joins TRBV30 and TRBJ1-2; the D gene is possibly TRBD1 (6 bases). The CDR3 is made up of 12 amino acids. Germline CDR1 reads GTSNPN; CDR2 reads SVGIG (reference sequence). V lost 8 bases and J 8 bases, leaving 18 bases between the germline ends. CDR3 in DNA: TGTGCCCGGTGGGACATATCGGGGGGCTACACCTTC. Its translation: CARWDISGGYTF. The variable domain in full, with the rest retrieved from reference TRBV30 and TRBJ1-2, is SQTIHQWPATLVQPVGSPLSLECTVEGTSNPNLYWYRQAAGRGLQLLFYSVGIGQISSEVPQNLSASRPQDRQFILSSKKLLLSDSGFYLCARWDISGGYTFGSGTRLTVV.

The chain uses TRBV5-6 and TRBJ2-1; weak D call: TRBD2 (6 bases). V was cut by 4 bases and J by 0 bases, with 14 bases left in between. The CDR3 consists of 16 residues. The germline CDR1 and CDR2 sequences are SGHDT and YYEEEE. The CDR3 DNA sequence: TGTGCCAGCAGCGGGACTCGTTACGCCTCCTACAATGAGCAGTTCTTC. Protein product: CASSGTRYASYNEQFF.

This clone has just a few counts. The J gene is TRBJ2-3, the V gene TRBV9, with D possibly being TRBD1 (5 bases). Trimming stripped 7 bases from V and 6 bases from J, with 18 bases between. The CDR3 contains 14 residues. Germline values: CDR1 SGDLS, CDR2 YYNGEE. The CDR3 bases are TGTGCCAGCGCCATAGGAACAGGTCTTGATACGCAGTATTTT. This gives the protein CASAIGTGLDTQYF.

The genes are TRBV7-2 and TRBJ1-2; D is undetermined. Looked up from germline, CDR1 is SGHTA and CDR2 is FQGNSA. The CDR3 covers 13 residues. V shed 3 bases and J shed 4 bases, with 9 bases lying between them. Written as DNA, the CDR3 is TGTGCCAGCAGCTTCGACGCAGGCTATGGCTACACCTTC. This gives the protein CASSFDAGYGYTF.

The gene calls are TRBV2 and TRBJ1-2; D gene unclear. This CDR3 is built from 15 residues. V lost 2 bases, J lost 0 bases, and 10 bases lay in between. Germline V gives CDR1 SNHLY, CDR2 FYNNEI. CDR3 DNA sequence: TGTGCCAGCAGTGAAACACCCAAGTCTAACTATGGCTACACCTTC. Translation gives CASSETPKSNYGYTF.

This clone was found a few times. The chain combines TRBV28 with TRBJ1-1; 10 nucleotides line up with TRBD1. CDR3 length equals 14 residues. Germline V CDR1 and CDR2: MDHEN, SYDVKM. The junction had 10 bases not matched to a gene; V was cut back by 4 bases and J by 11 bases. The DNA of the CDR3 is TGTGCCAGCAGTTCGGGGACAGGGGACAATCGGGCTTTCTTT. It encodes CASSSGTGDNRAFF.

The table lists this clone with a few counts. The rearrangement uses TRBV5-1 and TRBJ1-1; possible D gene TRBD1, 5 bases. The V end lost 0 bases, the J end lost 0 bases, and 9 bases lay between the germline ends. Germline CDR1 is SGHRS and CDR2 is YFSETQ. The CDR3 consists of 15 residues. CDR3 coding DNA: TGCGCCAGCAGCTTGGGGGGCAGTATGAACACTGAAGCTTTCTTT. Its translation: CASSLGGSMNTEAFF.

In its sample, this clone was seen a few times. The chain is built from TRBV11-3 and TRBJ2-2; D is perhaps TRBD2 (6 bases). CDR1 and CDR2 from the germline V gene are SGHNT and YENEEA. Trimming shortened V by 5 bases and J by 1 base, and 14 bases separated the two germline ends. This CDR3 is 16 amino acids long. CDR3 sequence (DNA): TGTGCCAGCAGCATCTCATTTAGCGGGAACACCGGGGAGCTGTTTTTT. It translates to CASSISFSGNTGELFF.

This clone has only a few counts. This likely reflects a read error, since a far larger clone is one base away. The chain is built from TRBV7-9 and TRBJ2-1; D is ambiguous. The CDR3 runs to 12 residues. CDR1 is SEHNR, CDR2 FQNEAQ, per germline (reference sequence). V was shortened by 2 bases and J by 5 bases, with 4 bases between the two germline ends. CDR3 loop: CASSLIDNEQFF. The DNA for the CDR3 is TGTGCCAGCAGCTTAATCGACAATGAGCAGTTCTTC.

V gene TRBV25-1 combines with J gene TRBJ2-6, with unresolved D. The CDR3 contains 18 residues. Germline CDR1 MGHDK, CDR2 SYGVNS. V shed 3 bases and J shed 0 bases, with 15 bases lying between them. This chain's CDR3 is CASSDAFHRSSGANVLTF. The CDR3 DNA sequence: TGTGCCAGCAGTGACGCTTTTCATAGGAGCTCTGGGGCCAACGTCCTGACTTTC. The full variable domain, its missing parts supplied by reference TRBV25-1 and TRBJ2-6, is EADIYQTPRYLVIGTGKKITLECSQTMGHDKMYWYQQDPGMELHLIHYSYGVNSTEKGDLSSESTVSRIRTEHFPLTLESARPSHTSQYLCASSDAFHRSSGANVLTFGAGSRLTVL.

In this sample, this clone turned up a few times. The chain recombines TRBV7-2 with TRBJ1-1; a weak D match, TRBD1 (6 bases). The CDR3 has 15 residues. Germline V gene data show CDR1 as SGHTA and CDR2 as FQGNSA. Trimming removed 5 bases at V and 4 bases at J, with 17 bases between. In DNA form, the CDR3 reads TGTGCCAGCAGCGTCCTACAGGGATACGGCACTGAAGCTTTCTTT. The encoded protein is CASSVLQGYGTEAFF. Full variable domain (remainder filled in from reference TRBV7-2 and TRBJ1-1): GAGVSQSPSNKVTEKGKDVELRCDPISGHTALYWYRQSLGQGLEFLIYFQGNSAPDKSGLPSDRFSAERTGGSVSTLTIQRTQQEDSAVYLCASSVLQGYGTEAFFGQGTRLTVV.

This clone showed up just a few times. The chain recombines TRBV13 with TRBJ1-1; a weak D match, TRBD1 (6 bases). The CDR3 runs 14 residues. The V end lost 5 bases, the J end lost 3 bases, and 13 bases lay between the germline ends. Germline V lookup: CDR1 PRHDT, CDR2 FYEKMQ (reference sequence). The CDR3 DNA follows: TGTGCCAGCAGCAAAGGGGGGGGATACACTGAAGCTTTCTTT. It is translated as CASSKGGGYTEAFF.

This clone was observed a handful of times. V usage is TRBV19 and J usage is TRBJ2-3; 8 bases are a match to TRBD2. The CDR3 length is 15 residues. Germline trimming cut 6 bases from V and 4 bases from J; bases unmatched to any gene: 9. Germline V gene lookup returns CDR1 LNHDA and CDR2 SQIVND (reference sequence). The CDR3 spells CASSRAGVAADTQYF. The CDR3 DNA reads TGTGCCAGTAGCAGAGCGGGAGTAGCCGCAGATACGCAGTATTTT.

The genes are TRBV21-1 and TRBJ2-1; the D call in the table, TRBD2, was not verified against the DNA. TRBV21-1 is described as a pseudogene. This CDR3 has 12 amino acids. The CDR3 here is CASSIRDNEQFF. The CDR3 DNA is TGTGCCAGCAGCATCCGGGACAATGAGCAGTTCTTC.

J is TRBJ1-2 and V is TRBV5-6; TRBD1 matches 10 bases. This CDR3 has 16 amino acids. V trimming: 0 bases; J trimming: 7 bases; junction bases outside the gene matches: 9. The germline V gene has CDR1 SGHDT and CDR2 YYEEEE. CDR3 bases: TGTGCCAGCAGCTTGGCCTTGGGACAGGGGTTGAGTGGCTACACCTTC. Protein: CASSLALGQGLSGYTF.

J is TRBJ1-1 and V is TRBV6-5; 7 bases map to TRBD1. The CDR3 totals 15 residues. V lost 2 bases, J lost 4 bases, and 7 bases stayed unmatched. Germline V gene lookup returns CDR1 MNHEY and CDR2 SVGAGI. Here the CDR3 reads CASSYITGEGTEAFF. CDR3 sequence (DNA): TGTGCCAGCAGTTACATAACAGGGGAAGGCACTGAAGCTTTCTTT.